This is a list of T cell receptor beta chains from one sample in a study of metastatic and nonmetastatic thyroid tumors. TCRdb called clones again from the PCR reads with MiXCR. The data show tens of thousands of clones, approximately 29% seen once. Material for sequencing was blood. The receptors come from a female donor with papillary thyroid cancer or a benign thyroid nodule (not recorded which). Some clones in this sample may be carry-over from other donors' samples. Both conserved end residues are part of each CDR3. A D gene is named only where the DNA matches it firmly. A row's size may be missing; if present it is once, few, many or a size class.

j_call,d_call,cdr3_length,v_call,clone_size,cdr3_aa,cdr3_nt
TRBJ1-1,TRBD1,14,TRBV18,.,CASSPDRVNTEAFF,TGTGCCAGCTCACCAGACAGGGTTAACACTGAAGCTTTCTTT
TRBJ2-7,TRBD1,15,TRBV6-1,.,CASSDPWGQSYEQYF,TGTGCCAGCAGTGACCCCTGGGGACAGTCCTACGAGCAGTACTTC
TRBJ2-1,TRBD1,14,TRBV4-1,many,CASSGQGPYNEQFF,TGCGCCAGCAGCGGACAGGGCCCCTACAATGAGCAGTTCTTC
TRBJ2-1,TRBD2,17,TRBV6-6,many,CASSYSQTSGRYNEQFF,TGTGCCAGCAGTTACTCTCAAACTAGCGGGAGGTACAATGAGCAGTTCTTC
TRBJ2-3,TRBD2,17,TRBV29-1,many,CSTKRFSGEGNLDTQYF,TGCAGCACAAAACGATTTAGCGGGGAGGGTAATTTAGATACGCAGTATTTT
TRBJ2-2,.,14,TRBV19,many,CASSRDANTGELFF,TGTGCCAGTAGTCGAGACGCGAACACCGGGGAGCTGTTTTTT
TRBJ1-6,.,16,TRBV5-6,.,CASSLLRDMVVSPLHF,TGTGCCAGCAGCTTACTCCGGGACATGGTGGTTTCACCCCTCCACTTT
TRBJ2-7,.,14,TRBV3-1,.,CASIQRRSPYDQYF,TGTGCCAGCATCCAGCGCAGGAGTCCCTACGATCAGTACTTC
TRBJ2-5,.,13,TRBV18,many,CASSPPSGRERVF,TGTGCCAGCTCACCACCGTCGGGTCGGGAGCGCGTCTTC
TRBJ2-3,TRBD1,14,TRBV30,many,CAWTKDRGQDTQYF,TGTGCCTGGACGAAAGACAGGGGGCAAGATACGCAGTATTTT
TRBJ2-1,.,13,TRBV18,.,CASSPGGGHEQFF,TGTGCCAGCTCCCCCGGAGGCGGGCATGAGCAGTTCTTC
TRBJ2-3,.,14,TRBV11-2,once,CASSLDLTEDTQYF,TGTGCCAGCAGCTTAGATCTAACTGAAGATACGCAGTATTTT
TRBJ2-1,.,14,TRBV5-1,many,CASSLTTPSFEQFF,TGCGCCAGCAGTCTAACCACGCCCTCTTTTGAGCAGTTCTTC
TRBJ2-7,TRBD1,15,TRBV20-1,.,CSARNRDRGTREQYF,TGCAGTGCTAGAAATCGGGACAGGGGAACGAGGGAGCAGTACTTC
TRBJ2-1,TRBD2,16,TRBV20-1,.,CSATRGGGGSYNEQFF,TGCAGTGCAACCCGCGGGGGGGGTGGATCCTACAATGAGCAGTTCTTC
TRBJ1-2,TRBD1,17,TRBV6-1,many,CASSRNDRATTNYGYTF,TGTGCCAGCAGTCGAAACGACAGGGCGACCACTAACTATGGCTACACCTTC
TRBJ1-1,.,15,TRBV6-1,.,CASSVMGPRNTEAFF,TGTGCCAGCAGTGTAATGGGGCCACGCAACACTGAAGCTTTCTTT
TRBJ1-2,.,13,TRBV28,few,CASSLSRGYGYTF,TGTGCCAGCAGTTTGTCCAGGGGCTATGGCTACACCTTC
TRBJ2-7,TRBD2,14,TRBV20-1,.,CSAGTSGRNYEQYF,TGCAGTGCAGGGACTAGCGGGAGGAACTACGAGCAGTACTTC
TRBJ2-7,.,11,TRBV7-2,.,CASSLFSRLYF,TGTGCCAGCAGCTTATTTTCACGGTTGTACTTC
TRBJ2-3,.,14,TRBV6-2/TRBV6-3,many,CASRAGLSTDTQYF,TGTGCCAGCAGAGCTGGACTATCCACAGATACGCAGTATTTT
TRBJ1-3,.,15,TRBV28,few,CASSLGVFSGNTIYF,TGTGCCAGCAGTTTAGGGGTCTTCTCTGGAAACACCATATATTTT
TRBJ1-1,.,20,TRBV30,.,CAWREFGGDLIGGKHAEAFF,TGTGCCTGGAGAGAGTTTGGGGGTGACTTAATCGGAGGGAAGCACGCTGAAGCTTTCTTT
TRBJ2-3,TRBD2,16,TRBV10-3,many,CAISASLAGVTDTQYF,TGTGCCATCAGTGCATCTCTAGCGGGAGTCACAGATACGCAGTATTTT
TRBJ2-1,TRBD1,15,TRBV5-1,.,CASSCGQGAYNEQFF,TGCGCCAGCAGCTGTGGACAGGGGGCTTACAATGAGCAGTTCTTC
TRBJ2-1,.,14,TRBV20-1,.,CSAQHGTLYNEQFF,TGCAGTGCCCAACACGGGACTTTGTACAATGAGCAGTTCTTC
TRBJ2-5,TRBD2,15,TRBV6-2/TRBV6-3,few,CASSYVRDGGETQYF,TGTGCCAGCAGTTACGTCCGGGACGGGGGGGAGACCCAGTACTTC
TRBJ2-3,TRBD2,15,TRBV19,medium-sized,CASSTGAGVTDTQYF,TGTGCCAGTAGCACTGGGGCGGGAGTTACAGATACGCAGTATTTT
TRBJ2-7,.,17,TRBV6-6,many,CASSYSYTGTSTYEQYF,TGTGCCAGCAGTTACTCGTATACCGGGACCTCGACCTACGAGCAGTACTTC
TRBJ2-1,TRBD2,18,TRBV24-1,.,CATSDNTGLAGGRDEQFF,TGTGCCACCAGTGATAATACGGGACTAGCGGGAGGGCGCGATGAGCAGTTCTTC
TRBJ1-6,.,17,TRBV14,many,CASSRGDVSSYNSPLHF,TGTGCCAGCAGCCGAGGGGACGTGAGCTCCTATAATTCACCCCTCCACTTT
TRBJ2-5,TRBD2,16,TRBV19,.,CASSIEGGAFVETQYF,TGTGCCAGTAGTATAGAGGGAGGGGCCTTTGTGGAGACCCAGTACTTC
TRBJ1-4,.,15,TRBV4-2,.,CASSQVQGLNEKLFF,TGTGCCAGCAGCCAGGTACAGGGCCTTAATGAAAAACTGTTTTTT
TRBJ1-5,.,13,TRBV19,few,CASSRQVYQPQHF,TGTGCCAGTAGTAGACAGGTCTATCAGCCCCAGCATTTT
TRBJ2-7,.,18,TRBV2,.,CASSHRGGFLAAAYEQYF,TGTGCCAGCAGCCACAGGGGAGGATTTCTAGCGGCAGCCTACGAGCAGTACTTC
TRBJ1-5,.,13,TRBV20-1,many,CSATPGRDQPQHF,TGCAGTGCTACGCCCGGGAGGGATCAGCCCCAGCATTTT
TRBJ1-3,.,15,TRBV30,.,CAWSQGPFSGNTIYF,TGTGCCTGGAGCCAGGGCCCCTTCTCTGGAAACACCATATATTTT
TRBJ2-5,.,12,TRBV30,many,CAWSPAQETQYF,TGTGCCTGGAGCCCCGCCCAAGAGACCCAGTACTTC
TRBJ1-2,.,16,TRBV6-1,.,CASTSSSGTYNYGYSF,TGTGCCAGCACCTCTTCCTCCGGGACATATAACTATGGCTACAGCTTC
TRBJ1-2,TRBD1,12,TRBV20-1,.,CSPGQGDYGYTF,TGCAGTCCGGGACAGGGAGACTATGGCTACACCTTC
TRBJ1-1,.,14,TRBV24-1,.,CATSDGQSTTEAFF,TGTGCCACCAGTGATGGACAGTCAACCACTGAAGCGTTCTTT
TRBJ2-7,.,14,TRBV19,.,CASSIAASNYEQYF,TGTGCCAGTAGTATTGCGGCTAGCAACTACGAGCAGTACTTC
TRBJ2-1,.,15,TRBV7-8,.,CASSLAGSLGNEQFF,TGTGCCAGCAGCTTAGCAGGGTCTCTAGGGAATGAGCAGTTCTTC
TRBJ2-5,TRBD2,15,TRBV27,many,CASSLRVGGWETQYF,TGTGCCAGCAGTTTACGCGTGGGAGGGTGGGAGACCCAGTACTTC
TRBJ1-1,.,15,TRBV9,.,CASSVGWGKNTEAFF,TGTGCCAGCAGCGTAGGATGGGGCAAGAACACTGAAGCTTTCTTT
TRBJ1-3,.,13,TRBV6-6,many,CASSYSRGNTIYF,TGTGCCAGCAGTTACTCGCGTGGAAACACCATATATTTT
TRBJ2-1,.,15,TRBV20-1,many,CSAPGVGDSYNEQFF,TGCAGTGCCCCGGGGGTGGGCGACAGTTACAATGAGCAGTTCTTC
TRBJ1-1,.,11,TRBV7-9,many,CASSLTAEAFF,TGTGCCAGCAGTTTGACAGCTGAAGCTTTCTTT
TRBJ1-3,.,14,TRBV5-1,.,CASSGASSGNTIYF,TGCGCCAGCAGCGGCGCCAGCTCTGGAAACACCATATATTTT
TRBJ1-3,.,16,TRBV11-2,once,CASSLFWGTSGNTIYF,TGTGCCAGCAGCTTATTCTGGGGGACGAGTGGAAACACCATATATTTT
TRBJ1-2,TRBD1,15,TRBV6-1,many,CASRETTGENYGYTF,TGTGCCAGCAGGGAAACTACAGGGGAGAACTATGGCTACACCTTC
TRBJ1-1,TRBD1,18,TRBV6-1,many,CASSRNDNPGTVNTEAFF,TGTGCCAGCAGTCGAAACGATAACCCCGGGACAGTGAACACTGAAGCTTTCTTT
TRBJ1-2,.,14,TRBV7-2,.,CASTKTGSPYGYTF,TGTGCCAGCACTAAAACCGGGTCACCCTATGGCTACACCTTC